This TCR beta chain was captured by sequencing in a study of cytomegalovirus exposure and HLA in healthy donors. About the research overall: The 120 or so validation repertoires used the same platform as the 500 to 700 first-cohort repertoires, a later analysis reported.

Using immunoSEQ multiplex PCR, the repertoire was profiled, and TCRdb retains in-frame clones only, with some absent. Of 150,000 to 250,000 clones in the sample, approximately 80% were seen once. Germline V gene sequence: CDR1 LNHNV, CDR2 YYDKDF (reference sequence). The CDR3 has 15 amino acids. Unmatched junction bases numbered 12, after V lost 3 bases and J lost 10 bases. Comments on this clone: Its antigen is as yet unknown.

The study's findings and limits: Some public TCRs appeared in many individuals, while most sequences were rare. In the 120 validation repertoires, around 95% of cluster scores exceeded 0, per a later analysis.

The chain is built from TRBV15 and TRBJ2-1; 7 bases match TRBD2. Sample: PBMCs. The source of this sequence is a woman aged 25 to 39 in good health and CMV-seropositive. CDR3 protein: CATSSPSNYGGEQFF. The CDR3, as DNA: TGTGCCACCAGCAGTCCTAGCAACTACGGGGGGGAGCAGTTCTTC.